Listed below are T cell receptor beta chains from one sample, sequenced in a study of blood T cell repertoires in COVID-19. Generated by immunoSEQ multiplex PCR, the TCRdb table keeps only in-frame clones and is missing some. The sample comprises more than 75,000 clones, roughly 86% of which are singletons, and over 9.5% rests with the top ten. The sample comprised peripheral blood. The origin of the receptors is a man aged 60-69 years with acute or convalescent COVID-19. CDR3s include the opening cysteine and the closing phenylalanine or tryptophan. The D gene is left open where the match is weak. Some rows mark clone size as missing; the rest say once, few, many or name a class of expanded clone.

v_call: TRBV28; j_call: TRBJ1-3; clone_size: NA; d_call: NA; cdr3_aa: CASSVGGAGTANTIYF; cdr3_nt: TGTGCCAGCAGCGTTGGGGGGGCAGGTACAGCAAACACCATATATTTT
v_call: TRBV4-3; j_call: TRBJ2-1; clone_size: few; d_call: TRBD2; cdr3_aa: CASSQGLTSGGRYEQFF; cdr3_nt: TGCGCCAGCAGCCAAGGGTTGACTAGCGGAGGGAGGTATGAGCAGTTCTTC
v_call: TRBV30; j_call: TRBJ1-3; clone_size: NA; d_call: NA; cdr3_aa: CAWSDYGSGTIYF; cdr3_nt: TGTGCCTGGAGTGACTATGGAAGCGGTACCATATATTTT
v_call: TRBV6-5; j_call: TRBJ2-7; clone_size: NA; d_call: TRBD2; cdr3_aa: CASTAGVSYEQYF; cdr3_nt: TGTGCCAGCACTGCGGGGGTCAGCTACGAGCAGTACTTC
v_call: TRBV27; j_call: TRBJ2-3; clone_size: NA; d_call: TRBD1; cdr3_aa: CASSLSQTGAQYF; cdr3_nt: TGTGCCAGCAGTTTATCCCAGACAGGGGCGCAGTATTTT
v_call: TRBV3-1/TRBV3-2; j_call: TRBJ2-2; clone_size: few; d_call: NA; cdr3_aa: CASRPEGANTGELFF; cdr3_nt: TGTGCCAGCAGGCCCGAGGGAGCGAACACCGGGGAGCTGTTTTTT
v_call: TRBV6-5; j_call: TRBJ2-1; clone_size: NA; d_call: TRBD1; cdr3_aa: CASSPRQGSEQFF; cdr3_nt: TGTGCCAGCAGTCCTAGACAGGGGAGTGAGCAGTTCTTC
v_call: TRBV5-8; j_call: TRBJ1-5; clone_size: NA; d_call: NA; cdr3_aa: CADRETGGEQPQHF; cdr3_nt: TGTGCCGACCGAGAGACCGGAGGGGAGCAGCCCCAGCATTTT
v_call: TRBV4-3; j_call: TRBJ1-4; clone_size: NA; d_call: NA; cdr3_aa: CASSQDYGDEKLFF; cdr3_nt: TGCGCCAGCAGCCAAGATTACGGGGATGAAAAACTGTTTTTT
v_call: TRBV19; j_call: TRBJ2-3; clone_size: few; d_call: NA; cdr3_aa: CASSLWGSSVDTDTQYF; cdr3_nt: TGTGCCAGTAGCTTGTGGGGCTCCTCAGTGGACACAGATACGCAGTATTTT
v_call: TRBV30; j_call: TRBJ1-1; clone_size: NA; d_call: TRBD1; cdr3_aa: CAWSVYRGSTEAFF; cdr3_nt: TGTGCCTGGAGTGTGTACAGGGGGAGCACTGAAGCTTTCTTT
v_call: TRBV4-2; j_call: TRBJ2-3; clone_size: NA; d_call: NA; cdr3_aa: CASSQDVSTSTDTQYF; cdr3_nt: TGTGCCAGCAGCCAAGATGTCTCGACTAGCACAGATACGCAGTATTTT
v_call: TRBV18; j_call: TRBJ2-3; clone_size: NA; d_call: TRBD1; cdr3_aa: CATSPGTAYTDTQYF; cdr3_nt: TGTGCCACCTCACCGGGGACAGCCTATACAGATACGCAGTATTTT
v_call: TRBV5-1; j_call: TRBJ1-1; clone_size: NA; d_call: TRBD1; cdr3_aa: CASSKQGALNTEAFF; cdr3_nt: TGCGCCAGCAGCAAACAGGGGGCCCTGAACACTGAAGCTTTCTTT
v_call: TRBV19; j_call: TRBJ1-1; clone_size: NA; d_call: NA; cdr3_aa: CASSIKIESEAFF; cdr3_nt: TGTGCCAGTAGTATTAAAATTGAGTCTGAAGCTTTCTTT
v_call: TRBV5-1; j_call: TRBJ2-7; clone_size: NA; d_call: NA; cdr3_aa: CASSFRTQSYEQYF; cdr3_nt: TGCGCCAGCAGCTTTCGGACACAATCCTACGAGCAGTACTTC
v_call: TRBV19; j_call: TRBJ2-6; clone_size: NA; d_call: TRBD1; cdr3_aa: CASSYWTGQVSGANVLTF; cdr3_nt: TGTGCCAGTAGTTACTGGACAGGGCAGGTCTCTGGGGCCAACGTCCTGACTTTC
v_call: TRBV5-5; j_call: TRBJ2-2; clone_size: once; d_call: TRBD2; cdr3_aa: CASTDTLIAGGVHGELFF; cdr3_nt: TGTGCCAGCACCGACACTCTAATAGCGGGAGGGGTTCACGGGGAGCTGTTTTTT
v_call: TRBV18; j_call: TRBJ2-2; clone_size: few; d_call: TRBD2; cdr3_aa: CASSPPVGRAGTGELFF; cdr3_nt: TGTGCCAGCTCACCACCTGTCGGGAGGGCCGGAACCGGGGAGCTGTTTTTT
v_call: TRBV23-1; j_call: TRBJ1-6; clone_size: once; d_call: NA; cdr3_aa: CASSYRVLSPLHF; cdr3_nt: TGCGCCAGCAGTTACAGGGTTCTTTCACCCCTCCACTTT
v_call: TRBV4-1; j_call: TRBJ1-2; clone_size: NA; d_call: NA; cdr3_aa: CASSREGQNYGYTF; cdr3_nt: TGCGCCAGCAGCCGAGAAGGACAGAACTATGGCTACACCTTC
v_call: TRBV30; j_call: TRBJ1-2; clone_size: NA; d_call: NA; cdr3_aa: CAGPRAANYGYTF; cdr3_nt: TGTGCGGGGCCCAGGGCAGCTAACTATGGCTACACCTTC
v_call: TRBV18; j_call: TRBJ1-4; clone_size: few; d_call: TRBD1; cdr3_aa: CASSRNAGQHNEKLFF; cdr3_nt: TGTGCCAGCTCCCGTAACGCGGGACAGCATAATGAAAAACTGTTTTTT
v_call: TRBV2; j_call: TRBJ2-3; clone_size: NA; d_call: NA; cdr3_aa: CASSGDRTDTQYF; cdr3_nt: TGTGCCAGCAGCGGTGACAGAACGGATACGCAGTATTTT
v_call: TRBV5-1; j_call: TRBJ1-1; clone_size: NA; d_call: NA; cdr3_aa: CASGFAEHTEAFF; cdr3_nt: TGCGCCAGCGGCTTCGCAGAACACACTGAAGCTTTCTTT
v_call: TRBV6-5; j_call: TRBJ1-1; clone_size: NA; d_call: NA; cdr3_aa: CASTKGRAVTEAFF; cdr3_nt: TGTGCCAGCACGAAAGGGAGAGCGGTCACTGAAGCTTTCTTT
v_call: TRBV2; j_call: TRBJ1-5; clone_size: NA; d_call: NA; cdr3_aa: CASSPGSNSNQPQHF; cdr3_nt: TGTGCCAGCAGTCCAGGGTCCAATAGCAATCAGCCCCAGCATTTT
v_call: TRBV19; j_call: TRBJ2-2; clone_size: few; d_call: TRBD1; cdr3_aa: CASSDPGQGNTGELFF; cdr3_nt: TGTGCCAGTAGTGACCCGGGACAGGGGAACACCGGGGAGCTGTTTTTT
v_call: TRBV19; j_call: TRBJ2-7; clone_size: few; d_call: NA; cdr3_aa: CASSPLVTGIEQYF; cdr3_nt: TGTGCCAGTAGTCCCCTCGTGACAGGTATCGAGCAGTACTTC
v_call: TRBV6-5; j_call: TRBJ1-1; clone_size: NA; d_call: NA; cdr3_aa: CASSPRTGRAFF; cdr3_nt: TGTGCCAGCAGTCCCCGGACGGGAAGGGCTTTCTTT
v_call: TRBV28; j_call: TRBJ1-5; clone_size: NA; d_call: NA; cdr3_aa: CASRQGQTNQPQHF; cdr3_nt: TGTGCCAGCAGACAAGGACAGACCAATCAGCCCCAGCATTTT
v_call: TRBV14; j_call: TRBJ2-1; clone_size: NA; d_call: NA; cdr3_aa: CASSADPGAYNEQFF; cdr3_nt: TGTGCCAGCAGCGCTGATCCGGGAGCCTACAATGAGCAGTTCTTC
v_call: TRBV7-9; j_call: TRBJ2-3; clone_size: NA; d_call: TRBD2; cdr3_aa: CAFGRGGNLFSDTQYF; cdr3_nt: TGTGCCTTTGGGCGGGGGGGCAATTTATTTTCAGATACGCAGTATTTT
v_call: TRBV27; j_call: TRBJ2-2; clone_size: NA; d_call: TRBD2; cdr3_aa: CASRPTSGNTGELFF; cdr3_nt: TGTGCCAGCAGACCCACTAGCGGGAACACCGGGGAGCTGTTTTTT
v_call: TRBV4-1; j_call: TRBJ2-2; clone_size: NA; d_call: NA; cdr3_aa: CASRKMESRVGGELFF; cdr3_nt: TGCGCCAGCAGGAAAATGGAAAGCCGGGTTGGCGGGGAGCTGTTTTTT
v_call: TRBV28; j_call: TRBJ2-3; clone_size: NA; d_call: NA; cdr3_aa: CASSFQDTQYF; cdr3_nt: TGTGCCAGCAGTTTCCAAGATACGCAGTATTTT
v_call: TRBV19; j_call: TRBJ1-6; clone_size: few; d_call: TRBD1; cdr3_aa: CASSEGASYNSPLHF; cdr3_nt: TGTGCCAGTAGTGAGGGGGCATCTTATAATTCACCCCTCCACTTT
v_call: TRBV28; j_call: TRBJ2-5; clone_size: NA; d_call: TRBD2; cdr3_aa: CASSVAGGPGETQYF; cdr3_nt: TGTGCCAGCAGTGTAGCGGGAGGGCCTGGGGAGACCCAGTACTTC
v_call: TRBV7-2; j_call: TRBJ2-3; clone_size: NA; d_call: TRBD1; cdr3_aa: CASSLGGAGTGKGDTQYF; cdr3_nt: TGTGCCAGCAGCTTAGGCGGAGCCGGGACAGGGAAAGGAGATACGCAGTATTTT
v_call: TRBV5-4; j_call: TRBJ2-7; clone_size: NA; d_call: NA; cdr3_aa: CASNLERGYEQYF; cdr3_nt: TGTGCCAGCAATTTAGAAAGGGGCTACGAGCAGTACTTC
v_call: TRBV24-1; j_call: TRBJ2-1; clone_size: NA; d_call: TRBD2; cdr3_aa: CATSDFSGSGYNEQFF; cdr3_nt: TGTGCCACCAGTGATTTTAGCGGGAGCGGTTACAATGAGCAGTTCTTC
v_call: TRBV12-3/TRBV12-4; j_call: TRBJ1-3; clone_size: NA; d_call: TRBD1; cdr3_aa: CAIPTGRNTIYF; cdr3_nt: TGTGCCATCCCGACAGGGAGAAACACCATATATTTT
v_call: TRBV12-3/TRBV12-4; j_call: TRBJ2-7; clone_size: few; d_call: NA; cdr3_aa: CASSRAPEGQYF; cdr3_nt: TGTGCCAGCAGTCGAGCTCCCGAGGGGCAGTACTTC
v_call: TRBV11-1; j_call: TRBJ1-1; clone_size: NA; d_call: TRBD1; cdr3_aa: CASSKGQGMNTEAFF; cdr3_nt: TGTGCCAGCAGCAAGGGACAGGGGATGAACACTGAAGCTTTCTTT